The 11 T cell receptor beta chains below come from one sample, sequenced in a study of T cell responses to AZD1222 COVID-19 vaccine. Some clones are missing from TCRdb's copy, which holds only in-frame ones; the method was immunoSEQ multiplex PCR. The sample shows over 110,000 clones, about nine tenths of them seen only once. Sequencing used peripheral blood, obtained 28 days after the second AZD1222 dose. The receptors stem from an adult who received the AZD1222 COVID-19 vaccine.

This clone came up once. The chain combines TRBV9 with TRBJ2-1; 9 nucleotides line up with TRBD2. The CDR3 contains 16 residues. V was pared by 0 bases and J by 7 bases, with 8 bases of the junction left unmatched. In germline, CDR1 is SGDLS, CDR2 YYNGEE. CDR3 region: CASSVDGGGVVNEQFF. CDR3 nucleotides: TGTGCCAGCAGCGTAGATGGCGGGGGGGTTGTTAATGAGCAGTTCTTC.

The chain recombines TRBV27 with TRBJ1-1, with D possibly TRBD1 on 6 matching bases. V lost 7 bases to trimming and J lost 5 bases, with 17 bases between them. This CDR3 has 14 residues. The germline V gene encodes CDR1 MNHEY and CDR2 SMNVEV (reference sequence). The CDR3 loop is CASMLLGGRTEAFF. The CDR3 bases are TGTGCCAGCATGTTATTGGGGGGGCGAACTGAAGCTTTCTTT.

CDR3 protein: CASSRGQSYGAFF. In nucleotides, the CDR3 is TGTGCCAGCAGCCGGGGACAGAGTTATGGAGCTTTCTTT. V usage is TRBV6-5 and J usage is TRBJ1-1, with 7 bases identical to TRBD1. This CDR3 has 13 amino acids. The V and J ends lost 6 bases and 10 bases, in that order; junction bases with no gene match: 11. Per germline, CDR1 MNHEY and CDR2 SVGAGI.

The CDR3 loop is CASSMTVYQPQHF. Here the CDR3 DNA reads TGTGCCAGTAGTATGACGGTTTATCAGCCCCAGCATTTT. This chain uses TRBV19 with TRBJ1-5; no definite D call. CDR3 length equals 13 residues. The V end lost 3 bases, the J end lost 5 bases, and 8 bases lay between the germline ends. CDR1 is LNHDA and CDR2 is SQIVND in the germline V gene (reference sequence).

The chain links TRBV6-2 or TRBV6-3 to TRBJ2-7; the D gene is possibly TRBD1 (6 bases). The CDR3 loop spans 14 amino acids. CDR1 is MNHEY and CDR2 is SVGEGT in the germline V gene. V lost 1 base, J lost 7 bases, and 14 bases lay in between. CDR3 DNA: TGTGCCAGCAGTTACTTGGGGACATCGGGTGAGCAGTACTTC. Translating gives CASSYLGTSGEQYF.

The chain recombines TRBV11-2 with TRBJ2-1; no clear D gene. CDR1 is SGHAT and CDR2 is FQNNGV in the germline V gene. The ends were cut back, 2 bases at V and 8 bases at J, with 22 bases in the middle. The CDR3 is 17 residues long. DNA for the CDR3: TGTGCCAGCAGCTTAAAGATACAGTCGGCTCCCAGCCATGAGCAGTTCTTC. It codes for CASSLKIQSAPSHEQFF.

This sequence joins TRBV21-1 and TRBJ2-5; the D segment call TRBD2 is taken from the table without a DNA check. TRBV21-1 corresponds to a pseudogene. This CDR3 is 15 amino acids long. DNA of the CDR3: TGTGCCAGCAGCAAAGCTGGACTCTCTGGAGAGACCCAGTACTTC. Its translation: CASSKAGLSGETQYF.

This clone was seen more than once but under ten times. This chain uses TRBV18 with TRBJ1-1; 11 bases align to TRBD1. Trimming at V came to 5 bases and at J to 4 bases, leaving 3 bases not matched to a gene. This CDR3 comprises 14 residues. The V gene's germline CDR1 is KGHSH and CDR2 LQKENI. The CDR3 loop is CASSSGTGGTEAFF. CDR3 DNA sequence: TGTGCCAGCTCATCCGGGACAGGGGGCACTGAAGCTTTCTTT.

V usage is TRBV30 and J usage is TRBJ2-1; D may be TRBD2 (6 bases). The CDR3 runs to 14 residues. V shed 1 base and J shed 5 bases, with 12 bases lying between them. In germline, CDR1 is GTSNPN, CDR2 SVGIG (reference sequence). The CDR3 DNA follows: TGTGCCTGGAGTGATAGCGGAGTCCACAATGAGCAGTTCTTC. This encodes CAWSDSGVHNEQFF.

This rearrangement joins TRBV10-3 to TRBJ1-4; TRBD1 agrees at 8 bases. V was clipped by 2 bases and J by 4 bases; unmatched bases: 6. Germline V gene data show CDR1 as ENHRY and CDR2 as SYGVKD. CDR3 length: 16 amino acids. CDR3 coding DNA: TGTGCCATCAGTGAGCGTGGACAGGGTCGTAATGAAAAACTGTTTTTT. It is translated as CAISERGQGRNEKLFF.

The V call is TRBV6-6, the J call TRBJ1-1; D call uncertain. Trimming removed 2 bases from V and 2 bases from J, with 15 bases in between. Germline CDR1 MNHNY, CDR2 SVGAGI (reference sequence). CDR3 size: 16 residues. CDR3 sequence (DNA): TGTGCCAGCAGTTACCCTTTGGTTGGAGTAAACACTGAAGCTTTCTTT. Its protein product is CASSYPLVGVNTEAFF.